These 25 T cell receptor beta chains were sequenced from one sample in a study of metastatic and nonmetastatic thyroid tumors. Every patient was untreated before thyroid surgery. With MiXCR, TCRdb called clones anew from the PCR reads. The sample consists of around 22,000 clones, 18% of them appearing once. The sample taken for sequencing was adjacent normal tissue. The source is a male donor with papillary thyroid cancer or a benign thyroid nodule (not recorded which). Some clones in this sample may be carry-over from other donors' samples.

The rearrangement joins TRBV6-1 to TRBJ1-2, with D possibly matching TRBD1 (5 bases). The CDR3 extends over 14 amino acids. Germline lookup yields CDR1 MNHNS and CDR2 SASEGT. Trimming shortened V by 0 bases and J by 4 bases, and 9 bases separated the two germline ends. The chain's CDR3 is CASSEAAGGYGYTF. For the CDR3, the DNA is TGTGCCAGCAGTGAAGCGGCCGGGGGCTATGGCTACACCTTC.

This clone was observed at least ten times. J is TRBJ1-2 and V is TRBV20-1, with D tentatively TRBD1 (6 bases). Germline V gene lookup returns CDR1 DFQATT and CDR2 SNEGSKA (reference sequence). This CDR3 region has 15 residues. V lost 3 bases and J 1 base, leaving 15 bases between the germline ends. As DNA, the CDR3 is TGCAGTGCTAGGGGGAAAGACAGGTTTAACTATGGCTACACCTTC. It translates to CSARGKDRFNYGYTF.

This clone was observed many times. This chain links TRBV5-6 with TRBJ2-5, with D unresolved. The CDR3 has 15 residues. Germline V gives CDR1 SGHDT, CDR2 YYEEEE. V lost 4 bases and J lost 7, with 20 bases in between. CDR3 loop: CASSKGVTPLGTQYF. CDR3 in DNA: TGTGCCAGCAGCAAGGGTGTGACGCCCTTGGGGACCCAGTACTTC.

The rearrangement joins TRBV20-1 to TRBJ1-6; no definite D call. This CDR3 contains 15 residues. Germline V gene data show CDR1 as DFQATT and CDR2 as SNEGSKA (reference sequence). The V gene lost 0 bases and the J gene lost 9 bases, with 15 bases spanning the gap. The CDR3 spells CSAREATSLRSPLHF. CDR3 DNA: TGCAGTGCTAGAGAGGCGACCAGCCTTCGTTCACCCCTCCACTTT.

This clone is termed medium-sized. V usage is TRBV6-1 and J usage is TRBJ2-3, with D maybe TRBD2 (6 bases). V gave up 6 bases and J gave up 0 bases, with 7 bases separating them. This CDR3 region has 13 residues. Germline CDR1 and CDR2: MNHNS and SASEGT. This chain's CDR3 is CASRGGSTDTQYF. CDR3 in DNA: TGTGCCAGCAGGGGGGGAAGCACAGATACGCAGTATTTT.

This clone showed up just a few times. The CDR3 nucleotides are TGTGCCAGCAGTTTAAGGACATCAGGAGTTGGGAACACTGAAGCTTTCTTT. Its translation: CASSLRTSGVGNTEAFF. The chain links TRBV12-3 or TRBV12-4 to TRBJ1-1; D possibly corresponds to TRBD1 (5 bases). Trimming pared 2 bases from V and 1 base from J, leaving 17 bases between. The CDR3 is 17 residues long.

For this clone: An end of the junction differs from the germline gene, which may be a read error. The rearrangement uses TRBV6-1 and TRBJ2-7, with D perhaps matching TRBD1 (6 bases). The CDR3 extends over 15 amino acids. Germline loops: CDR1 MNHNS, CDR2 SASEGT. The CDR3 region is CARTLAQGTVYEQDF. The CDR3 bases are TGTGCCCGCACCCTCGCACAGGGAACAGTATACGAGCAGGACTTC.

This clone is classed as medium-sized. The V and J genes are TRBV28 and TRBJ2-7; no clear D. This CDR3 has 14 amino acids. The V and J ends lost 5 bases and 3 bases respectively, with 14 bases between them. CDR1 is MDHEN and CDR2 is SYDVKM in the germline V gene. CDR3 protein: CASSPDRPVYEQYF. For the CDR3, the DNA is TGTGCCAGCAGTCCCGATAGGCCAGTCTACGAGCAGTACTTC.

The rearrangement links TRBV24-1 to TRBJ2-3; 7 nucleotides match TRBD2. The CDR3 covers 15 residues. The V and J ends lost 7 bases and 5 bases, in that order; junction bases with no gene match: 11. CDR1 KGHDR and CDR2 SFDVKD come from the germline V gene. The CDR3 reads CATRVSGAVVDTQYF. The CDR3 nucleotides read TGTGCCACCAGGGTAAGCGGGGCCGTGGTAGATACGCAGTATTTT.

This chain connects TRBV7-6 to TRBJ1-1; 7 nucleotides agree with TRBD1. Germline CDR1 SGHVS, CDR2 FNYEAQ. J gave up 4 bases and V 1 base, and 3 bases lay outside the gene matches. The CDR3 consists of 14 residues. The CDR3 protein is CASSLVSGGTEAFF. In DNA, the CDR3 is TGTGCCAGCAGCTTAGTGTCAGGGGGCACTGAAGCTTTCTTT.

The CDR3 DNA follows: TGCAGTGATAAACGAAAGGGAGTTTCTCCACTCCACTTT. Its protein is CSDKRKGVSPLHF. The chain uses TRBV20-1 and TRBJ1-6; D uncertain. V dropped 7 bases and J dropped 16 bases, with 23 bases sitting between them. This CDR3 region has 13 residues. CDR1 and CDR2 (germline): DFQATT, SNEGSKA (reference sequence).

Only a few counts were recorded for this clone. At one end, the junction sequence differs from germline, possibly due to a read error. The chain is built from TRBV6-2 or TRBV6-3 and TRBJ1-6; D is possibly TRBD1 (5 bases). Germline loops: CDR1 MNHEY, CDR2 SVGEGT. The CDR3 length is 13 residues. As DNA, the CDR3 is TGTGCCAGCAGTTATCAGGGTTATTCACCCATCCACTTT. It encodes CASSYQGYSPIHF.

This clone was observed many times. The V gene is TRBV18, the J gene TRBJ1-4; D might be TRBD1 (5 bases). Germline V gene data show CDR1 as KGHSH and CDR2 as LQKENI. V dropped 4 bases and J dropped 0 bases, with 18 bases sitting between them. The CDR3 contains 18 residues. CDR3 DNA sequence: TGTGCCAGCTCACGCAACAAACGGGAGACAGCAACTAATGAAAAACTGTTTTTT. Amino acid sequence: CASSRNKRETATNEKLFF.

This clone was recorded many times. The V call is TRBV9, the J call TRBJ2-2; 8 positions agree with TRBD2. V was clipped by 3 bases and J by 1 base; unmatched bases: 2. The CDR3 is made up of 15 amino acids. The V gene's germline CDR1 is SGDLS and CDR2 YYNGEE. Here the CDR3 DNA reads TGTGCCAGCAGCGGTCTAGCGGGGAACACCGGGGAGCTGTTTTTT. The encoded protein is CASSGLAGNTGELFF.

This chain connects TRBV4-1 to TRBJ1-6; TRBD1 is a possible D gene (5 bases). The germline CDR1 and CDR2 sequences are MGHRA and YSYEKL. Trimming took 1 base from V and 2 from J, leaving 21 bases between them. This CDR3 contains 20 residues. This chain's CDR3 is CASSQVEVRQGSTYNSPLHF. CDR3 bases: TGCGCCAGCAGCCAAGTAGAAGTGCGGCAGGGCTCTACCTATAATTCACCCCTCCACTTT.

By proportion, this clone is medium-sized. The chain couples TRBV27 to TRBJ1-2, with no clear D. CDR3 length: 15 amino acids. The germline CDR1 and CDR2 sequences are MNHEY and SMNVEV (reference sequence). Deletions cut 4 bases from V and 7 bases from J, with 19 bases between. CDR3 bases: TGTGCCAGCAGTTACACCGCCGTGGGGTCTAGTGGCTACACCTTC. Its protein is CASSYTAVGSSGYTF.

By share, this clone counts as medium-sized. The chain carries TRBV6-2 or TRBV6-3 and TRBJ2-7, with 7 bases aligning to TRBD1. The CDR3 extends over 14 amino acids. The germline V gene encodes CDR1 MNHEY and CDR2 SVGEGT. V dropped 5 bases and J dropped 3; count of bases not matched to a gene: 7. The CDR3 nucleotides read TGTGCCAGCAGTAGTCGGGACAGAAACTACGAGCAGTACGTC. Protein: CASSSRDRNYEQYV.

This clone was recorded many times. The CDR3 is CASSQRTANTGELFF. In DNA form, the CDR3 reads TGTGCCAGCAGCCAGAGGACTGCTAACACCGGGGAGCTGTTTTTT. The chain joins TRBV5-6 to TRBJ2-2, with D possibly matching TRBD2 (5 bases). V was clipped by 4 bases and J by 2 bases, with 12 bases between them. This CDR3 is 15 amino acids long. Germline CDR1 and CDR2: SGHDT and YYEEEE.

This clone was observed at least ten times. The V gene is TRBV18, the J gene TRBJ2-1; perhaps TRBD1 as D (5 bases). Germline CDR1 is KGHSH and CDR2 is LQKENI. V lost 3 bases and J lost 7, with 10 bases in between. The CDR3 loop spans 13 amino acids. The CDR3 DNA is TGTGCCAGCTCACCTTTACAGGATAATGAGCAGTTCTTC. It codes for CASSPLQDNEQFF.

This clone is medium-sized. The CDR3 loop reads CASSSPVGGGAQETQYF. DNA of the CDR3: TGTGCCAGCAGTTCCCCGGTTGGCGGGGGGGCTCAAGAGACCCAGTACTTC. The rearrangement links TRBV27 to TRBJ2-5; 9 nucleotides match TRBD2. The CDR3 has 17 amino acids. V lost 4 bases, J lost 2 bases, and 11 bases stayed unmatched. Germline CDR1 MNHEY, CDR2 SMNVEV (reference sequence).

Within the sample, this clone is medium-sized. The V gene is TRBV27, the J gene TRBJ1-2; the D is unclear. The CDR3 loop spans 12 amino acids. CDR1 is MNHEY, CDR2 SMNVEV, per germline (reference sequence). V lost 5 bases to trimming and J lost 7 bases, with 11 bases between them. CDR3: CASSLRGVGYTF. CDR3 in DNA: TGTGCCAGCAGTCTCCGTGGCGTTGGCTACACCTTC.

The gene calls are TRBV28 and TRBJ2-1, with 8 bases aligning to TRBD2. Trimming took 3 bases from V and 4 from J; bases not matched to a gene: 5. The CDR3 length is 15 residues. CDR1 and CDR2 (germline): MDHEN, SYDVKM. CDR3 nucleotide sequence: TGTGCCAGCAGTTTGGCGGGGGGCCTGTACAATGAGCAGTTCTTC. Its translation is CASSLAGGLYNEQFF.

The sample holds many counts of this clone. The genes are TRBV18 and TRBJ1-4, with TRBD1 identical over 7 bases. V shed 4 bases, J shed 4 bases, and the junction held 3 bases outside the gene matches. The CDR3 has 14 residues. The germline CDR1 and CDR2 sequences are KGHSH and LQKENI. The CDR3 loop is CASSRTGYNEKLFF. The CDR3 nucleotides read TGTGCCAGCTCACGGACAGGTTATAATGAAAAACTGTTTTTT. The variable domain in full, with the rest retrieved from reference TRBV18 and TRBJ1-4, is NAGVMQNPRHLVRRRGQEARLRCSPMKGHSHVYWYRQLPEEGLKFMVYLQKENIIDESGMPKERFSAEFPKEGPSILRIQQVVRGDSAAYFCASSRTGYNEKLFFGSGTQLSVL.

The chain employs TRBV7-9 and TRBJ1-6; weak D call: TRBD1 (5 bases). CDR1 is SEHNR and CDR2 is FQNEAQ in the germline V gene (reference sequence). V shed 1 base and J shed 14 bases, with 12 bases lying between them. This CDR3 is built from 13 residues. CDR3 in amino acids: CASSLDWQDTLHF. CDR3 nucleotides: TGTGCCAGCAGCTTAGACTGGCAGGACACCCTCCACTTT.

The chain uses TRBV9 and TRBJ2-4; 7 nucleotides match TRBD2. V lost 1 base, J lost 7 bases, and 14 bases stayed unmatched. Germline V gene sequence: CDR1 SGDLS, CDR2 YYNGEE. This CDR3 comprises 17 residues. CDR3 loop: CASSVTPGTGGSNIQYF. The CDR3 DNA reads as TGTGCCAGCAGCGTAACCCCCGGGACGGGGGGTTCTAACATTCAGTACTTC.